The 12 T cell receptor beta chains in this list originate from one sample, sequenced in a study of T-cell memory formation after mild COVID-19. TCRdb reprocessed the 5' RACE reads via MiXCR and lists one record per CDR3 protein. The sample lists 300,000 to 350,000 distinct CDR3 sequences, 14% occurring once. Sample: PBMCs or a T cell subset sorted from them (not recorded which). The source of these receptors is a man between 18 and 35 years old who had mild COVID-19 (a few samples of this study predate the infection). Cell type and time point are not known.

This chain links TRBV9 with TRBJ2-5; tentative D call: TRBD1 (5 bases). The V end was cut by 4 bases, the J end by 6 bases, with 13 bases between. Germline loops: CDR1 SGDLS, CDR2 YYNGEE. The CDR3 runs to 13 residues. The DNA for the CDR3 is TGTGCCAGCAGCCAGGGTGGTACCCAGACCCAGTACTTC. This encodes CASSQGGTQTQYF.

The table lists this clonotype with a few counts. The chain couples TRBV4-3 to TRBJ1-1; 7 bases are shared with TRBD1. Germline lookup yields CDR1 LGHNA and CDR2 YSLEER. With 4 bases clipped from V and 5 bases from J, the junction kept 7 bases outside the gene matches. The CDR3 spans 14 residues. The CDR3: CASSLTQGGTEAFF. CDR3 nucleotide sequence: TGCGCCAGCAGCCTCACCCAGGGGGGGACTGAAGCTTTCTTT.

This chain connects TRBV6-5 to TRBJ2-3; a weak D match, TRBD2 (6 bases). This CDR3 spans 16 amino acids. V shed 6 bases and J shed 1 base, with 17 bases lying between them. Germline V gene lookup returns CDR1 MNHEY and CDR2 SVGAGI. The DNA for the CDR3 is TGTGCCAGCAGGTTGCCTCCGGGACTTGGCACAGATACGCAGTATTTT. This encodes CASRLPPGLGTDTQYF.

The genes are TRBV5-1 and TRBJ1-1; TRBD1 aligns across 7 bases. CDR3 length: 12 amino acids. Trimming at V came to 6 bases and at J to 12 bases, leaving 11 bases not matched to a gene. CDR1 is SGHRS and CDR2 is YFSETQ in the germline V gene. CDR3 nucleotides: TGCGCCAGCACCCTTACAGGGGTCGCGACTTTCTTT. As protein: CASTLTGVATFF.

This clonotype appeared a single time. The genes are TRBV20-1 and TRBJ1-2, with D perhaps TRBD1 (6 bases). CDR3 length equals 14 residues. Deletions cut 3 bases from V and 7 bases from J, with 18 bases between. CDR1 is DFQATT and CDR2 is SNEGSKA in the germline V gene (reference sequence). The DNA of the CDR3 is TGCAGTGCTAGCCTAGGGGGAGCGCCGGGTGGCTACACCTTC. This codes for CSASLGGAPGGYTF.

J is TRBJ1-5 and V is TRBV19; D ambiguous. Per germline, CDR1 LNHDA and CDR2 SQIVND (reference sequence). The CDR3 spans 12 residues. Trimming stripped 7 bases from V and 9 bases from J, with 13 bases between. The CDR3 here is CASTPSAGPQHF. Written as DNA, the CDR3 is TGTGCCAGTACCCCGAGTGCTGGGCCCCAGCATTTT. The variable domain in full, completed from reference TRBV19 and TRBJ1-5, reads DGGITQSPKYLFRKEGQNVTLSCEQNLNHDAMYWYRQDPGQGLRLIYYSQIVNDFQKGDIAEGYSVSREKKESFPLTVTSAQKNPTAFYLCASTPSAGPQHFGDGTRLSIL.

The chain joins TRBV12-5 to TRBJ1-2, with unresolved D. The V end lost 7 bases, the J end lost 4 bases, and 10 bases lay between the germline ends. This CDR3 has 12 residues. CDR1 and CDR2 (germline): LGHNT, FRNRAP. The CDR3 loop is CASDRDGYGYTF. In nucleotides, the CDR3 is TGTGCTAGTGATCGGGATGGCTATGGCTACACCTTC. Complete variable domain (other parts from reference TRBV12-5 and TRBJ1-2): DARVTQTPRHKVTEMGQEVTMRCQPILGHNTVFWYRQTMMQGLELLAYFRNRAPLDDSGMPKDRFSAEMPDATLATLKIQPSEPRDSAVYFCASDRDGYGYTFGSGTRLTVV.

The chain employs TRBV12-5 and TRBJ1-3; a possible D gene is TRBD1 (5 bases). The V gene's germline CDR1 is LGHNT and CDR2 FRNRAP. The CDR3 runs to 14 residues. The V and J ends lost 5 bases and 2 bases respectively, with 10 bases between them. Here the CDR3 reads CASGPLGAGNTIYF. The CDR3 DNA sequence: TGTGCTAGTGGTCCGCTGGGGGCTGGAAACACCATATATTTT.

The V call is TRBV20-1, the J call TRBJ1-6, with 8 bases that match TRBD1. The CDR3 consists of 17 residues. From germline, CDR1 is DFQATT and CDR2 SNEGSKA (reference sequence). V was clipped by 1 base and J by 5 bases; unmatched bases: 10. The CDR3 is CSARALQAGGNNSPLHF. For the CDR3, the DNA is TGCAGTGCTAGAGCTCTCCAGGCAGGGGGCAATAATTCACCCCTCCACTTT.

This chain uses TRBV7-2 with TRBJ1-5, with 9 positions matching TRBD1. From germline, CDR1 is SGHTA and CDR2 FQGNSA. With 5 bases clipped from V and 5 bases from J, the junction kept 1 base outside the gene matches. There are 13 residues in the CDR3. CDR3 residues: CASSRDRDQPQHF. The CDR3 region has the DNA TGTGCCAGCAGCCGGGACAGGGATCAGCCCCAGCATTTT.

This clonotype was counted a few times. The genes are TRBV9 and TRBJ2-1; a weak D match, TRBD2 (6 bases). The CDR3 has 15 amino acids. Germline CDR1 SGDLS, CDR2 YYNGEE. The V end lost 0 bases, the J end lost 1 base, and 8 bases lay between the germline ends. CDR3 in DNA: TGTGCCAGCAGCGTAGCGGGGGTGTCCTACAATGAGCAGTTCTTC. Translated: CASSVAGVSYNEQFF.

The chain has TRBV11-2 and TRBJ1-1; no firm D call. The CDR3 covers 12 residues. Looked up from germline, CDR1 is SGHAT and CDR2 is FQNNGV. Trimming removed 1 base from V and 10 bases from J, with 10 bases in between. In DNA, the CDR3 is TGTGCCAGCAGCTTAGCGGGCGGATCAGCTTTCTTT. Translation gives CASSLAGGSAFF.